This T cell receptor (beta chain) was sequenced for a study of T cells in Graves' hyperthyroidism and ophthalmopathy. RNA transcripts served as the template for amplifying TCR beta CDR3 regions. When the TCR CDR3 underwent first-round RT-PCR, the HTBI primer set was used. MiXCR, applied by TCRdb to the multiplex PCR reads, yields one record per CDR3 protein. The data contain 380,000 or so distinct CDR3 sequences, about 18% of them singletons. General study points: Also found in blood were most expanded thyroid clonotypes above 0.001.

A remark on this clonotype: Its antigen is not known.

The sequence was collected from a woman aged 18-35 years with Graves' hyperthyroidism. Source material: blood.

The CDR3 DNA sequence: TGTGCCAGCAGTTCTATCCAGACCCAGTACTTC. Translated, it gives CASSSIQTQYF. The V gene is TRBV2, the J gene TRBJ2-5; no clear D gene. V was shortened by 5 bases and J by 6 bases, with 7 bases between the two germline ends. Germline V gene data show CDR1 as SNHLY and CDR2 as FYNNEI. This CDR3 comprises 11 residues.